This record looks at one TCR beta chain sequence and its context. The sample originates from a study of blood T cell repertoires in COVID-19. In the source study's methods: Amplification of reference gene primers was used by the study to estimate nucleated cell counts. TCRdb's table, derived via immunoSEQ multiplex PCR, lists solely in-frame clones and lacks some. The V and J calls and clone size come from that table; D and trimming were worked out from the DNA. The sample consists of 25,000 to 30,000 clones, 80% to 90% of them appearing once. V trimming: 6 bases; J trimming: 3 bases; junction bases outside the gene matches: 4. The CDR3 runs 13 residues.

The source of this sequence is a human donor in a cohort sampled during active COVID-19. This chain connects TRBV12-3 or TRBV12-4 to TRBJ1-2; TRBD1 matches at 7 bases. The sequencing sample was made of peripheral blood. The CDR3 nucleotides are TGTGCCAGCAGACGACAGGGATACTATGGCTACACCTTC. This codes for CASRRQGYYGYTF.